The clone carrying this T cell receptor beta chain was recorded only once. Its antigen remains unknown. This sample was taken from a study of OX40 agonist ivuxolimab in advanced cancers. Study-wide context: The treatment was a fully human IgG2 OX40 agonist, ivuxolimab. Three patients got partial responses; one had hepatocellular carcinoma and two had cutaneous melanoma.

Overall study findings and caveats: At 0.1 to 3.0 mg/kg, clonal expansion of CD4+ and CD8+ blood T cells had occurred by week 6.

Deletions cut 0 bases from V and 8 bases from J, with 8 bases between. This CDR3 spans 12 amino acids. Germline V lookup: CDR1 SGDLS, CDR2 YYNGEE. Assay: immunoSEQ multiplex PCR; the TCRdb copy retains only in-frame clones and omits some. Here the sample spans roughly 20,000 clones, around 88% being singletons. The V and J genes are TRBV9 and TRBJ1-2; no clear D gene. The sequence derives from an adult with an advanced solid tumor such as melanoma, head and neck, liver or kidney cancer. Sequences were derived from CD4+ or CD8+ T cells sorted from blood, sampled in a trial of the OX40 agonist ivuxolimab. CDR3 residues: CASSVEGRGYTF. The CDR3 nucleotides read TGTGCCAGCAGCGTAGAGGGTCGGGGCTACACCTTC.